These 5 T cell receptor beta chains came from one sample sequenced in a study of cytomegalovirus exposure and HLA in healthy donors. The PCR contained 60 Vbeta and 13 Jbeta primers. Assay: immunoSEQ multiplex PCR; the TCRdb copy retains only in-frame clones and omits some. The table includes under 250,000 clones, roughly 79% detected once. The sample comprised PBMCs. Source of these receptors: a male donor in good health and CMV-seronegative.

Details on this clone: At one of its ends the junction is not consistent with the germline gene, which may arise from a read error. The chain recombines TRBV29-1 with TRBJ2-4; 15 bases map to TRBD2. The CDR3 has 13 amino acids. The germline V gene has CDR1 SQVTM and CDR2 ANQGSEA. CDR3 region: CSAPGLAGGPMNF. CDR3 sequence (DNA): TGCAGCGCCCCAGGACTAGCGGGAGGGCCGATGAACTTC.

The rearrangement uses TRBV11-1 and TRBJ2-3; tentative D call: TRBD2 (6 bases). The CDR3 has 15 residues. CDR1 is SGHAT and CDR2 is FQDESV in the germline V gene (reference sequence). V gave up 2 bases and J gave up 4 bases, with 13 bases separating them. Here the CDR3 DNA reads TGTGCCAGCAGCTTACCGGGAGCTCTAGCAGATACGCAGTATTTT. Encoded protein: CASSLPGALADTQYF.

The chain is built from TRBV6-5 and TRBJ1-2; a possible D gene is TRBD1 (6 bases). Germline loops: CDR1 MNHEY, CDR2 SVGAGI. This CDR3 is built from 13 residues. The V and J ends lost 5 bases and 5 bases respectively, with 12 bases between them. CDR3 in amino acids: CASSDTGHYGYTF. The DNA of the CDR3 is TGTGCCAGCAGTGACACAGGGCATTATGGCTACACCTTC.

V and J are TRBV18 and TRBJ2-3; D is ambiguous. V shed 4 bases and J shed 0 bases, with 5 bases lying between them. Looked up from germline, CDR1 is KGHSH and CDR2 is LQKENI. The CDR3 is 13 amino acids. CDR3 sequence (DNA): TGTGCCAGCTCACTTTCTAGCACAGATACGCAGTATTTT. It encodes CASSLSSTDTQYF. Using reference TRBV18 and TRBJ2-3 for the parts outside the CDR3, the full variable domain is NAGVMQNPRHLVRRRGQEARLRCSPMKGHSHVYWYRQLPEEGLKFMVYLQKENIIDESGMPKERFSAEFPKEGPSILRIQQVVRGDSAAYFCASSLSSTDTQYFGPGTRLTVL.

DNA of the CDR3: TGTGCCAGCAGTCACAGGGTAGCGAATCAGCCCCAGCATTTT. This sequence encodes CASSHRVANQPQHF. The V and J genes are TRBV27 and TRBJ1-5, with D possibly matching TRBD1 (6 bases). V dropped 5 bases and J dropped 4 bases, with 12 bases sitting between them. CDR3 length: 14 amino acids. From germline, CDR1 is MNHEY and CDR2 SMNVEV (reference sequence).